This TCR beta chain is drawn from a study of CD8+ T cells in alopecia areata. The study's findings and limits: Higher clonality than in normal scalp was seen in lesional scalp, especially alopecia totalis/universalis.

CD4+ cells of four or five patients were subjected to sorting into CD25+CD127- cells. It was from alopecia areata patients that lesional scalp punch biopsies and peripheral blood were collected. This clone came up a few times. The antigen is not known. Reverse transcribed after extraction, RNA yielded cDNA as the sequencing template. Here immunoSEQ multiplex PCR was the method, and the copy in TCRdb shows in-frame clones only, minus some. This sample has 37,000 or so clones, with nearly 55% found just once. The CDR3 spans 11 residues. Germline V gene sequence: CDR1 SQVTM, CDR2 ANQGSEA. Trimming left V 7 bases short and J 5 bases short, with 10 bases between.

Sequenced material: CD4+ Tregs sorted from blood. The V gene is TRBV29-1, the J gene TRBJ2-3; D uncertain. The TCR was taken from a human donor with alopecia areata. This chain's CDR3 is CSGRERDTQYF. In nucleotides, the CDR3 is TGCAGCGGAAGGGAAAGAGATACGCAGTATTTT.